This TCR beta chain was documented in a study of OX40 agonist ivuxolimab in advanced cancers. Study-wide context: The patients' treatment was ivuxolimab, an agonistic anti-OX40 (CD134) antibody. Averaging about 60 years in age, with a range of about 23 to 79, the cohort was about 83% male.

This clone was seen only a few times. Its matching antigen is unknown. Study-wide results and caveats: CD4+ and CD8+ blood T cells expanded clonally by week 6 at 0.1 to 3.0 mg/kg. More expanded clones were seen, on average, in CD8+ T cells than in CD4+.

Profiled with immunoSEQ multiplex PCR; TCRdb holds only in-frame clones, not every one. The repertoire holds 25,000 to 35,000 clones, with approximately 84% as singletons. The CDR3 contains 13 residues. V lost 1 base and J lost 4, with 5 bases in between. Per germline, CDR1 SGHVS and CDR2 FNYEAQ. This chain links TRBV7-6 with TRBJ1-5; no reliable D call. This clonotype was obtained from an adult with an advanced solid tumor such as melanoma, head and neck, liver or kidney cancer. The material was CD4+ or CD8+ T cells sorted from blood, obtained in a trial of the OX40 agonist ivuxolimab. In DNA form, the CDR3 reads TGTGCCAGCAGCTTAGAGTGGAATCAGCCCCAGCATTTT. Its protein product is CASSLEWNQPQHF.